A single TCR beta chain is shown here with its context. The antigen is not known. These data originate in a study of response to subunit inactivated influenza vaccine. General study points: Authors suggested few new T cells are recruited by each seasonal influenza vaccination.

J was trimmed by 5 bases and V by 6 bases; bases with no gene match: 9. The CDR3 runs 14 residues. Germline CDR1 and CDR2: MGHDK and SYGVNS. TCRdb re-derived calls from the RT-PCR reads in MiXCR, one entry per CDR3 protein. The sample includes 500,000 to 650,000 distinct CDR3 sequences, 6% to 9% of them seen just once. The chain combines TRBV25-1 with TRBJ2-5, with 7 nucleotides matching TRBD2. The sequence was obtained from a man between 50 and 70 years old who received an inactivated influenza vaccine. This sample comprised PBMCs from blood, obtained roughly 24 months after vaccination. As DNA, the CDR3 is TGTGCCAGCAGCCGGAGGACTAGGGGTGAGACCCAGTACTTC. This sequence encodes CASSRRTRGETQYF.